The 27 T cell receptor beta chains presented below share a single source sample, sequenced in a study of control samples from healthy donors and cancer patients. Sequenced by immunoSEQ multiplex PCR; TCRdb stores in-frame clones only, minus some. The sample contains about 150,000 clones, just under 95% of which appear only once. Material: blood. These receptors were obtained from a man in his forties or fifties in good health.

The chain joins TRBV9 to TRBJ2-2; the D gene could be TRBD1 or TRBD2 (6 bases each). V was pared by 0 bases and J by 5 bases, with 14 bases between. Germline CDR1 reads SGDLS; CDR2 reads YYNGEE. This CDR3 region has 16 residues. The CDR3 here is CASSVVGRGGTGELFF. The CDR3 nucleotides read TGTGCCAGCAGCGTAGTAGGCAGGGGAGGAACCGGGGAGCTGTTTTTT.

This clone was found once. CDR3: CASSQGGNTEAFF. CDR3 DNA: TGTGCCAGTAGTCAAGGGGGGAACACTGAAGCTTTCTTT. This chain uses TRBV19 with TRBJ1-1, with D tentatively TRBD1 (6 bases). Deletions cut 5 bases from V and 1 base from J, with 8 bases between. CDR1 is LNHDA and CDR2 is SQIVND in the germline V gene (reference sequence). This CDR3 spans 13 amino acids.

The chain combines TRBV12-3 or TRBV12-4 with TRBJ1-1, with D unclear. The CDR3 is 11 residues long. CDR3 bases: TGTGTCACCGAAGGGTATACTGAAGCTTTCTTT. Its protein is CVTEGYTEAFF.

The chain couples TRBV30 to TRBJ1-1; D gene ambiguous. The V gene lost 4 bases and the J gene lost 6 bases, with 15 bases spanning the gap. The CDR3 sequence is 13 residues long. Per germline, CDR1 GTSNPN and CDR2 SVGIG (reference sequence). CDR3 residues: CAWTGFFPAEAFF. CDR3 DNA: TGTGCCTGGACCGGCTTTTTCCCAGCTGAAGCTTTCTTT.

The J gene is TRBJ1-6, the V gene TRBV10-2; the D is unclear. Trimming cost V 5 bases and J 6 bases, with 11 bases left between them. The CDR3 is made up of 14 amino acids. Looked up from germline, CDR1 is WSHSY and CDR2 is SAAADI. CDR3 nucleotides: TGCGCCAGCAGTCCGACGGGTCCTAATTCACCCCTCCACTTT. As protein: CASSPTGPNSPLHF.

The V and J genes are TRBV6-6 and TRBJ1-6; 9 bases are shared with TRBD1. Germline CDR1 MNHNY, CDR2 SVGAGI (reference sequence). This CDR3 region has 14 residues. V trimming: 7 bases; J trimming: 9 bases; junction bases outside the gene matches: 7. The CDR3 loop reads CASTGDRDGSPLHF. CDR3 DNA sequence: TGTGCCAGCACCGGGGACAGGGACGGTTCACCCCTCCACTTT.

This chain uses TRBV11-2 with TRBJ1-1, with D possibly matching TRBD1 (6 bases). There are 13 residues in the CDR3. In germline, CDR1 is SGHAT, CDR2 FQNNGV. The V end lost 4 bases, the J end lost 5 bases, and 11 bases lay between the germline ends. The CDR3 protein is CASSSRQATEAFF. DNA of the CDR3: TGTGCCAGCAGCTCTAGACAGGCGACTGAAGCTTTCTTT. Looking up the rest from reference TRBV11-2 and TRBJ1-1 gives the full variable domain: EAGVAQSPRYKIIEKRQSVAFWCNPISGHATLYWYQQILGQGPKLLIQFQNNGVVDDSQLPKDRFSAERLKGVDSTLKIQPAKLEDSAVYLCASSSRQATEAFFGQGTRLTVV.

This chain joins TRBV6-1 and TRBJ1-5; a possible D gene is TRBD1 (5 bases). Germline CDR1 is MNHNS and CDR2 is SASEGT. V lost 3 bases to trimming and J lost 5 bases, with 14 bases between them. This CDR3 contains 15 residues. The DNA of the CDR3 is TGTGCCAGCAGTGATCCGACAGTCCCCTATCAGCCCCAGCATTTT. This gives the protein CASSDPTVPYQPQHF.

The rearrangement uses TRBV6-5 and TRBJ1-2; 9 bases match TRBD1. The junction had 9 bases not matched to a gene; V was cut back by 6 bases and J by 4 bases. This CDR3 is built from 15 residues. Per germline, CDR1 MNHEY and CDR2 SVGAGI. The CDR3 DNA reads TGTGCCAGCAGACCGGGACAGGGTGGTTTCTATGGCTACACCTTC. Translating gives CASRPGQGGFYGYTF.

The V and J genes are TRBV7-8 and TRBJ2-1; D may match TRBD1 or TRBD2 (6 bases each). Trimming shortened V by 5 bases and J by 14 bases, and 13 bases separated the two germline ends. The CDR3 is 11 residues long. Germline V gene lookup returns CDR1 SGHVS and CDR2 FQNEAQ. The CDR3 DNA sequence: TGTGCCAGCAGCCGAGAGGGGGAGGAGTTCTTC. It translates to CASSREGEEFF. The full variable domain, its missing parts supplied by reference TRBV7-8 and TRBJ2-1, is GAGVSQSPRYKVAKRGQDVALRCDPISGHVSLFWYQQALGQGPEFLTYFQNEAQLDKSGLPSDRFFAERPEGSVSTLKIQRTQQEDSAVYLCASSREGEEFFGPGTRLTVL.

V and J are TRBV3-1 (or the pseudogene TRBV3-2) and TRBJ1-3; D is ambiguous. Looked up from germline, CDR1 is LGHDT and CDR2 is YNNKEL (reference sequence). This CDR3 is built from 13 residues. V lost 2 bases to trimming and J lost 0 bases, with 2 bases between them. The DNA of the CDR3 is TGTGCCAGCAGCCAATTCTCTGGAAACACCATATATTTT. It encodes CASSQFSGNTIYF.

The chain carries TRBV19 and TRBJ2-7; D ambiguous. Germline values: CDR1 LNHDA, CDR2 SQIVND (reference sequence). The CDR3 length is 13 residues. Trimming took off 3 bases at V and 3 bases at J, with 9 bases between the two ends. The CDR3 region is CASSMGKDYEQYF. The CDR3 nucleotides read TGTGCCAGTAGTATGGGTAAGGACTACGAGCAGTACTTC.

The rearrangement links TRBV6-5 to TRBJ2-7, with D possibly matching TRBD2 (5 bases). CDR1 and CDR2 from the germline V gene are MNHEY and SVGAGI. The CDR3 extends over 12 amino acids. The V end lost 10 bases, the J end lost 3 bases, and 13 bases lay between the germline ends. DNA for the CDR3: TGTGCCACCCGACGAGGGAGCTACGAGCAGTACTTC. It is translated as CATRRGSYEQYF.

J is TRBJ1-6 and V is TRBV9, with a tentative D call TRBD1 (6 bases). CDR1 is SGDLS, CDR2 YYNGEE, per germline. The germline V and J ends were trimmed by 4 bases and 10 bases, with 15 bases remaining between them. This CDR3 has 14 residues. In DNA form, the CDR3 reads TGTGCCAGCAGCCCAAGAAGGGGGGGGTCACCCCTCCACTTT. This translates into CASSPRRGGSPLHF.

The chain links TRBV3-1 (or the pseudogene TRBV3-2) to TRBJ1-1; D remains unclear. CDR1 LGHDT and CDR2 YNNKEL come from the germline V gene (reference sequence). This CDR3 contains 17 residues. Trimming pared 4 bases from V and 0 bases from J, leaving 18 bases between. The CDR3 is CASSPPIHLGMNTEAFF. In DNA form, the CDR3 reads TGTGCCAGCAGCCCTCCTATTCACTTGGGGATGAACACTGAAGCTTTCTTT.

Comment on this clone: Other DNA sequences within the sample encode an identical CDR3. The chain carries TRBV11-2 and TRBJ1-1, with a weak D call TRBD1 (6 bases). V was clipped by 2 bases and J by 5 bases, with 9 bases between them. The CDR3 is 13 amino acids. In germline, CDR1 is SGHAT, CDR2 FQNNGV. CDR3 bases: TGTGCCAGCAGCTTAAGTAGGGGGACTGAAGCTTTCTTT. Its translation: CASSLSRGTEAFF.

The CDR3 here is CASSQDTGQGREKLFF. The CDR3 region has the DNA TGTGCCAGCAGCCAAGATACGGGTCAGGGGCGGGAAAAACTGTTTTTT. The rearrangement joins TRBV4-2 to TRBJ1-4; D possibly corresponds to TRBD1 (6 bases). Trimming removed 0 bases from V and 8 bases from J, with 16 bases in between. CDR1 and CDR2 from the germline V gene are LGHNA and YNFKEQ. This CDR3 spans 16 amino acids.

J is TRBJ1-5 and V is TRBV12-3 or TRBV12-4, with 7 bases fitting TRBD1. CDR3 size: 13 residues. The J segment lost 6 bases and the V segment lost 2 bases, leaving 1 base of the junction unmatched. The CDR3 is CASSLQGGQPQHF. CDR3 DNA sequence: TGTGCCAGCAGTTTACAGGGGGGTCAGCCCCAGCATTTT.

The gene calls are TRBV6-6 and TRBJ2-4, with TRBD1 matching over 8 bases. The CDR3 runs to 20 residues. Germline V gene data show CDR1 as MNHNY and CDR2 as SVGAGI (reference sequence). The V segment lost 6 bases and the J segment 1 base; nucleotides outside the gene matches: 20. CDR3 sequence (DNA): TGTGCCAGCAGCCGAGCCCCCGGACAGGGAAGAGGAATTGCCAAAAACATTCAGTACTTC. Protein sequence: CASSRAPGQGRGIAKNIQYF.

V gene TRBV28 combines with J gene TRBJ1-1, with 9 positions matching TRBD1. The ends lost 9 bases at V and 5 bases at J; junction bases unmatched: 4. The V gene's germline CDR1 is MDHEN and CDR2 SYDVKM. CDR3 length: 12 residues. The CDR3 region has the DNA TGTGCCAGTAGGGACAGGGAAACTGAAGCTTTCTTT. As protein: CASRDRETEAFF.

CDR3 residues: CASSQRDGYTF. CDR3 nucleotide sequence: TGTGCCAGCAGCCAACGGGATGGCTACACCTTC. The V and J genes are TRBV3-1 (or the pseudogene TRBV3-2) and TRBJ1-2; D call uncertain. Trimming took 2 bases from V and 6 from J, leaving 4 bases between them. The germline V gene encodes CDR1 LGHDT and CDR2 YNNKEL (reference sequence). This CDR3 is built from 11 residues.

The chain joins TRBV30 to TRBJ2-7; 8 positions match TRBD1. The V segment lost 3 bases and the J segment 5 bases; nucleotides outside the gene matches: 6. Germline V lookup: CDR1 GTSNPN, CDR2 SVGIG (reference sequence). CDR3 size: 13 residues. The CDR3 reads CAWSGDRPNEQYF. CDR3 DNA sequence: TGTGCCTGGAGCGGGGACAGGCCCAACGAGCAGTACTTC.

V is TRBV10-3 and J is TRBJ2-3, with 10 bases lining up with TRBD2. The CDR3 extends over 17 amino acids. The V and J ends lost 3 bases and 5 bases, in that order; junction bases with no gene match: 11. Germline V gene sequence: CDR1 ENHRY, CDR2 SYGVKD. The CDR3 is CAISEGDSGGWVDTQYF. The CDR3 region has the DNA TGTGCCATCAGTGAAGGGGATAGCGGGGGGTGGGTAGATACGCAGTATTTT.

The V gene is TRBV9, the J gene TRBJ2-5; 11 nucleotides line up with TRBD2. There are 15 residues in the CDR3. V shed 2 bases, J shed 5 bases, and the junction held 5 bases outside the gene matches. The germline V gene encodes CDR1 SGDLS and CDR2 YYNGEE. CDR3 nucleotide sequence: TGTGCCAGCAGCGTTAGCGGGGGGGTGTTGGAGACCCAGTACTTC. Its protein is CASSVSGGVLETQYF.

The genes are TRBV7-2 and TRBJ1-1; D unresolved. V was pared by 2 bases and J by 7 bases, with 11 bases between. Germline CDR1 SGHTA, CDR2 FQGNSA. This CDR3 comprises 13 residues. Here the CDR3 DNA reads TGTGCCAGCAGCTTACATTCCCAAGGTGAAGCTTTCTTT. It specifies CASSLHSQGEAFF.

The chain has TRBV9 and TRBJ1-2; D not certain. The CDR3 extends over 12 amino acids. CDR1 is SGDLS and CDR2 is YYNGEE in the germline V gene. Trimming stripped 3 bases from V and 6 bases from J, with 9 bases between. The chain's CDR3 is CASSAPTDGYTF. DNA for the CDR3: TGTGCCAGCAGCGCTCCAACAGATGGCTACACCTTC. The entire variable domain, with the rest obtained from reference TRBV9 and TRBJ1-2, is as follows: DSGVTQTPKHLITATGQRVTLRCSPRSGDLSVYWYQQSLDQGLQFLIQYYNGEERAKGNILERFSAQQFPDLHSELNLSSLELGDSALYFCASSAPTDGYTFGSGTRLTVV.

This clone came up a few times. The V gene is TRBV12-3 or TRBV12-4, the J gene TRBJ1-3; D uncertain. The CDR3 sequence is 13 residues long. The V gene lost 5 bases and the J gene lost 0 bases, with 5 bases spanning the gap. DNA of the CDR3: TGTGCCAGCAGTCCCAACTCTGGAAACACCATATATTTT. Residues: CASSPNSGNTIYF.